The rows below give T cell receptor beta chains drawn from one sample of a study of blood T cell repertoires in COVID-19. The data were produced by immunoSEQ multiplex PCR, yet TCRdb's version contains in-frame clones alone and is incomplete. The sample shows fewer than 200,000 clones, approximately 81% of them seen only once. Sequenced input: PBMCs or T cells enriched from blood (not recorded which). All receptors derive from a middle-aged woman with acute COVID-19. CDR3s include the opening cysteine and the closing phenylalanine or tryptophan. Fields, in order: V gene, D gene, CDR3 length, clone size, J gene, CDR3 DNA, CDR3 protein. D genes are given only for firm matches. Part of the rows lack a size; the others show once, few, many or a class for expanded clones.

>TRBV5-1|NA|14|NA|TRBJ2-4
TGCGCCAGCAGCTTGGAGGCAGAGGTAAACATTCAGTACTTC
CASSLEAEVNIQYF
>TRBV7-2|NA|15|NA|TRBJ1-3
TGTGCCAGCAGCTTAATGGGGGGGTCCGGAAACACCATATATTTT
CASSLMGGSGNTIYF
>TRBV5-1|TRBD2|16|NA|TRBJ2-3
TGCGCCAGCAGCCCGCGACTAGCGGAATACACAGATACGCAGTATTTT
CASSPRLAEYTDTQYF
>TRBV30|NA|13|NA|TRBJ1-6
TGTGCCTGGAGTGGACAGACCAATTCACCCCTCCACTTT
CAWSGQTNSPLHF
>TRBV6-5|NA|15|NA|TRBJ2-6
TGTGCCACCAAATCCGGGGGCTCTGGGGCCAACGTCCTGACTTTC
CATKSGGSGANVLTF
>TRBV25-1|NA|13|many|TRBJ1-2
TGTGCCAGCAGCGACATGTCAGGAACTGGCTACACCTTC
CASSDMSGTGYTF
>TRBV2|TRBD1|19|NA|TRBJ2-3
TGTGCCAGCAGTGAACCGGGACAGGGGTTTTGGGCGACCCCGGATACGCAGTATTTT
CASSEPGQGFWATPDTQYF
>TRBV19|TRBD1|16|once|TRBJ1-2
TGTGCCAGTAGAAGTATGGGACAGGGGGTTAACTATGGCTACACCTTC
CASRSMGQGVNYGYTF
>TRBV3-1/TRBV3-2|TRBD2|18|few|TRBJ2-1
TGTGCCAGCAGCCAAGATCGAGGCGGGACTAGAGGTATCAAGGAGCAGTTCTTC
CASSQDRGGTRGIKEQFF
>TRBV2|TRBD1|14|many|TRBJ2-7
TGTGCCAGCCAGGACAGGGGTGCCCCCTACGAGCAGTACTTC
CASQDRGAPYEQYF
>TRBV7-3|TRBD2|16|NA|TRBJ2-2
TGTGCCAGCAGCTTTCAACTAGCGGGCCTCACCGGGGAGCTGTTTTTT
CASSFQLAGLTGELFF
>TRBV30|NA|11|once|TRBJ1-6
TGTGCCTGGAGTCTAGCAGCGCCCCTCCACTTT
CAWSLAAPLHF
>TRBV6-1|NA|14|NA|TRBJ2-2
TGTGCCAGCAGTGATTACTGGAACACCGGGGAGCTGTTTTTT
CASSDYWNTGELFF
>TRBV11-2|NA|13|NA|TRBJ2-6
TGTGCCAGCCGAGGCTCTGGGGCCAACGTCCTGACTTTC
CASRGSGANVLTF
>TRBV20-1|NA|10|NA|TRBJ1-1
TGCAGTGATTCCAGGCCCGAGGCTTTCTTT
CSDSRPEAFF
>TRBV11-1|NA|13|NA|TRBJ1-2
TGTGCCAGCAGCTTAAGTGGTCAAGGGGCCTACACCTTC
CASSLSGQGAYTF
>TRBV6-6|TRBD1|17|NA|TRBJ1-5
TGTGCCAGCAGTCCAATGGGCGGAGGGGGCTCAGGTCAGCCCCAGCATTTT
CASSPMGGGGSGQPQHF
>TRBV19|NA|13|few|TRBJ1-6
TGTGCCAGTAGTGCACTCCCGGATTCACCCCTCCACTTT
CASSALPDSPLHF
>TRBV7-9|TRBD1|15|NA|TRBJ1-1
TGTGCCAGCAGCATCAGGGGGCCCATGAACACTGAAGCTTTCTTT
CASSIRGPMNTEAFF
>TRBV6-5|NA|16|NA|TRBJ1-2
TGTGCCAGCAGTTCCATAAGCGGGGGCACGGGGAATGGCTACACCTTC
CASSSISGGTGNGYTF
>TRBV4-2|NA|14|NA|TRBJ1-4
TGTGCCAGCAGCCAGGGCTCAACTAATGAAAAACTGTTTTTT
CASSQGSTNEKLFF
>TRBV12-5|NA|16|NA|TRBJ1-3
TGTGCTAGTGGTTGGCTAATGGACAGTGGGGGAAACACCATATATTTT
CASGWLMDSGGNTIYF
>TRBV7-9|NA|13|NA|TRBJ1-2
TGTGCCAGCAGCTTACCGGTTAACTATGGCTACACCTTC
CASSLPVNYGYTF
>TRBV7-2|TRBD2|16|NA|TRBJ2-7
TGTGCCAGCAGCTTAGCCGGGACTAGGGGTCGGTACGAGCAGTACTTC
CASSLAGTRGRYEQYF
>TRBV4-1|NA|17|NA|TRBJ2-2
TGCGCCAGCAGCCAAGACTTGGGGGGACTGTCAACCGGGGAGCTGTTTTTT
CASSQDLGGLSTGELFF
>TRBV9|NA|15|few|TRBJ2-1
TGTGCCAGCAAAAGTAGACCCCTAGGTAACAATGGGCAGTTCTTC
CASKSRPLGNNGQFF
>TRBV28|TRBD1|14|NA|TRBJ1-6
TGTGCCAGCAGGAGACAGGGGAGGGGTTCACCCCTCCACTTT
CASRRQGRGSPLHF
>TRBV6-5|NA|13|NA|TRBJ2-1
TGTGCCAGCAGTTACGTGGGGAGGTATGAGCAGTTCTTC
CASSYVGRYEQFF
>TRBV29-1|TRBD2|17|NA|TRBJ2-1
TGCAGCGTTGATACGAGGAGGGCCACTAGCGTGTACAATGAGCAGTTCTTC
CSVDTRRATSVYNEQFF
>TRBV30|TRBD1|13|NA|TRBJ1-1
TGTGCCTGGAGACAGGGGAAGAACACTGAAGCTTTCTTT
CAWRQGKNTEAFF
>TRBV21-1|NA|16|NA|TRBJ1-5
TGTGCCAGCAGCAAAGTCTCGGCAGGGAAATTTCAGCCCCAGCATTTT
CASSKVSAGKFQPQHF
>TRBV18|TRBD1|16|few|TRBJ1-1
TGTGCCAGCTCACCGGGACAGGGGGCGCAGGGCACTGAAGCTTTCTTT
CASSPGQGAQGTEAFF